This T cell receptor beta chain was sequenced for a study of blood T cell repertoires in COVID-19. Study-wide background: Sites across the United States, Italy and Spain contributed samples from acute and convalescent COVID-19. Sources were T cells, B-cell-depleted T cells, or PBMCs; the material itself was cDNA or gDNA.

Study processing details: Estimated nucleated cell counts came from reference gene primer amplification. Using immunoSEQ multiplex PCR, the repertoire was profiled, and TCRdb retains in-frame clones only, with some absent. V, J and clone size reflect that table, while D and trimming were determined from the DNA. This table has some 180,000 clones, 87% appearing once. Germline V gives CDR1 LGHDT, CDR2 YNNKEL (reference sequence). V lost 6 bases and J lost 2; bases outside the gene matches: 3. CDR3 size: 14 residues. The sequenced material came from peripheral blood. This rearrangement joins TRBV3-1 (or the pseudogene TRBV3-2) to TRBJ1-4, with 7 bases lining up with TRBD1. This TCR was sampled from a man in his 60s with active or convalescent COVID-19. CDR3 protein: CASRGTATNEKLFF. CDR3 sequence (DNA): TGTGCCAGCAGGGGGACAGCCACTAATGAAAAACTGTTTTTT.